This TCR beta chain was sequenced during a study of blood T cell repertoires in COVID-19. Whole-study context: Both acute and convalescent COVID-19 samples were obtained from the United States, Italy and Spain. Sample material is recorded as cDNA or gDNA derived from T cells, B-cell-depleted T cells, or PBMCs.

The trim removed 4 bases at V and 0 bases at J, leaving 7 bases unmatched. The CDR3 runs 17 residues. Germline V CDR1 and CDR2: SGHTA, FQGNSA. The repertoire was sequenced with immunoSEQ multiplex PCR; TCRdb's copy has only in-frame clones and lacks some. Of roughly 120,000 clones listed, approximately 81% are singletons. This receptor was obtained from a man between 35 and 55 years old with acute or convalescent COVID-19. The sample comprised peripheral blood. V is TRBV7-2 and J is TRBJ2-2; 8 positions match TRBD1. The CDR3 bases are TGTGCCAGCAGCTATTATAGGGACAGGACGAACACCGGGGAGCTGTTTTTT. This translates into CASSYYRDRTNTGELFF.